This TCR beta chain was retrieved from a study of cytomegalovirus exposure and HLA in healthy donors. Study observations and caveats: Roughly uniform depth of sequencing across donors was assumed in presence/absence analyses. Accurate prediction of HLA-A and HLA-B alleles (for most subjects) was reportedly achieved from TCR beta sequences.

A multiplex PCR was run with 60 Vbeta primers and 13 Jbeta primers. This table comes from immunoSEQ multiplex PCR, and its TCRdb copy is limited to in-frame clones, with some not included. The sample yields 70,000 to 95,000 clones, roughly 80% seen once. The J segment lost 11 bases and the V segment lost 4 bases, leaving 5 bases of the junction unmatched. This CDR3 comprises 12 residues. Germline V gives CDR1 SGHDT, CDR2 YYEEEE. In the case of this clone: The target antigen is unknown.

Sequenced sample: PBMCs. The TCR originated in a man aged 35-49 years in good health and CMV-seronegative. V gene TRBV5-6 combines with J gene TRBJ1-5, with 8 bases that match TRBD1. As DNA, the CDR3 is TGTGCCAGCAGCGTAGGGACAGGCACCCAGCATTTT. This encodes CASSVGTGTQHF.